The entry that follows covers one TCR beta chain sequence. Its antigen is unknown. One base away there is no much larger clone; base qualities are not given. These data come from a study of cytomegalovirus exposure and HLA in healthy donors (dated by TCRdb to about 2017). For the wider study: According to an earlier analysis of a few hundred of the donors, 150 million to 200 million T cells yielded some 120 million unique TCR beta sequences and 276 Gb of sequence data. An early release that covered several hundred HLA-typed donors contained approximately 300 gigabases of sequencing data and tens of millions of unique TCR sequences. The genetic ancestry cluster associated with self-reported Caucasian donors included about 81% of the 398 genotyped donors. The study was designed to test whether signatures of past pathogen exposure could be identified by cataloging public T cell receptors. The study profiled the T cell repertoires of 666 subjects by immunosequencing and related them to cytomegalovirus serostatus. In addition to the first cohort of 666 subjects, a separate validation cohort of 120 different subjects was used. High-throughput TCR immunosequencing, statistical association of individual TCRs with disease status, and machine learning were combined to predict cytomegalovirus infection status. To study patterns of TCR occurrence, a later analysis re-analyzed previously published TCR beta repertoires from around 660 donors and added high-resolution HLA genotyping. Rather than drawing on any new phenotypic data, the later analysis identified candidate immune exposures from TCR beta sequences and the way those sequences occurred across donors. To decide whether each TCR beta V gene segment behaved as functional or pseudogenic, an earlier analysis of some 600 of the donors relied on high-throughput TCR beta sequencing. Donor age, sex, ethnicity and CMV serostatus were compiled alongside the repertoire data. In a later genetic analysis, genome-wide SNP genotypes for about 55% of the roughly 700 donors were used, and that subset was treated as a discovery cohort. Every repertoire in the discovery cohort had been generated on one and the same sequencing platform. HLA typing included class I and class II loci at four-digit resolution. The number of typed donors differed by locus: about 620-640 for A, B, C, DRB1 and DQB1; 522 for DQA1; 606 for DPA1; and 400 to 480 for DPB1. A few DR-DQ haplotypes were handled as single units for association and clustering because linkage in the cohort was strong. On average, approximately 250,000 unique TCR beta nucleotide sequences were sequenced per donor among a few hundred genotyped donors of the cohort, with 15% to 20% of those sequences being non-productive.

The cohort comprised several hundred healthy bone marrow donors. At the time of sampling, every cohort member was nominally healthy, though immune exposures that went unrecorded were likely present. The donor was CMV seropositive and was included in the group of about 290 seropositive cohort members. Each donor provided a peripheral blood sample, and peripheral blood mononuclear cells were used for TCR beta sequencing. The Qiagen DNeasy Blood Extraction Kit was used to extract genomic DNA from the blood cell samples. Reading the germline V gene (reference sequence) gives CDR1 MNHEY and CDR2 SMNVEV. V drops 2 bases and J drops 5 bases, leaving 10 bases in between. The CDR3 sequence holds 13 residues, the cysteine and phenylalanine included. Only CDR3 DNA remains: 39 bases, in frame from the first base. To prepare the library, the immunoSEQ multiplex PCR assay was applied. The multiplex PCR relied on a mix of 60 forward primers for TCR Vbeta segments and 13 reverse primers for TCR Jbeta segments. The CDR3 region of rearranged TCR beta genes was amplified from genomic DNA by a multiplex PCR assay. The amplified TCR beta libraries were sequenced on the Illumina HiSeq System as 87-base-pair reads. As for how the authors treated the data: In a later analysis, tens of millions of unique TCR beta chains were counted across the 500 to 700 repertoires, and about 10 million of these chains were shared by at least two donors. To remove PCR and sequencing errors, raw reads were error-corrected and collapsed into unique sequences using a nearest-neighbor algorithm that merged closely related sequences. CDR3 sequences were aligned to IMGT reference sequences to assign V, D and J gene segments. For a sequence to be retained, at least a six-nucleotide match to both a V gene segment and a J gene segment was required. A rearrangement counted as productive if the CDR3 had no stop codons and remained in frame with V and J, and every other rearrangement counted as non-productive. CDR3 was defined according to IMGT convention as the region running from the second conserved V-encoded cysteine to the conserved J-encoded phenylalanine. In an earlier analysis of just under 600 of the donors, sequences lacking an unambiguous match to a single V gene segment were excluded. In an earlier analysis of roughly 600 of the donors, a V segment was called functional when productive rearrangements were above 56.7%, and segregating when the standard deviation between donors exceeded 5%. A statistical classification framework was built to diagnose cytomegalovirus status from the catalog of TCR beta chain sequences. A later analysis assigned V and J genes by comparing TCR nucleotide sequences with IMGT/GENE-DB human TR gene sequences. Using the TCRdist pipeline, a later analysis assigned CDR3 sequences along with most-parsimonious VDJ recombination scenarios. In a later analysis, each TCR beta chain was defined by its CDR3 amino acid sequence together with its V-gene family, and reads lacking a unique V-gene family were excluded. In a later analysis, a few hundred highly shared, low-generation-probability nucleotide sequences were removed to address suspected cross-contamination and a sequencing artifact. For each public chain, a later analysis derived a clonal expansion index from normalized ranks of inferred template counts within each repertoire. In a later analysis, generation probabilities were computed with a VDJ recombination model fitted to out-of-frame rearrangements, and the resulting probabilities were checked against IGoR. A later analysis scored TCR-TCR, TCR-HLA and TCR-CMV co-occurrence with hypergeometric tests, applying a repertoire-size bias correction to TCR pairs. False discovery rates were estimated in a later analysis by permuting HLA or CMV assignments 20 times. In a later analysis, co-occurring TCRs were grouped using DBSCAN, and TCRdist sequence similarity was added for clustering within HLA-allele-positive subsets. For co-occurrence clustering, repertoires with fewer than 30,000 or more than 120,000 public chains were excluded, along with about five repertoires with anomalous nucleotide sharing. As stored in TCRdb, this immuneACCESS dataset retains in-frame rearrangements with V and J assigned. A fraction of the clones does not appear; measured against another copy, unresolved V genes explain less than half of the discrepancy, and the remainder lacks a known reason. V, J and clone size reflect that table, while D and trimming were determined from the DNA. The sample records 150,000 to 200,000 clones, almost 85% of which are singletons. In total, the top ten clones hold around 4.8% of the sample.

Study-wide findings and limitations: The presence/absence analyses assumed that sequencing depth was roughly uniform across donors, and that assumption may not be true. A total of fewer than 200 TCR beta chains were listed by the study as associated with cytomegalovirus. Over 15 rarely observed V segments, including chromosome 9 orphons, were excluded from the earlier analysis of about 600 of the donors because counts were too low. A cluster of highly shared sequence variants was judged likely to represent a technical artifact of the sequencing pipeline. In a later analysis, the rate of TCR association differed among HLA loci, with DRB1 alleles having the most associated TCRs and HLA-C alleles having the fewest. Linkage disequilibrium might explain the correlated functional status among segregating V segments, but an unknown experimental factor could not be excluded. A later analysis reported that several top co-occurrence clusters appeared linked to parvovirus B19, influenza, CMV and Epstein-Barr virus. In an earlier analysis of approximately 590 of the donors, most TCR beta V segments appeared in productive rearrangements about 87% or about 30% of the time, broadly matching IMGT annotations. In a later genetic analysis, fewer N-insertions in productive TCRs were reported among donors in an Asian-associated ancestry cluster than the roughly 710-donor mean. The only immune exposure information available for the cohort was CMV serostatus. V-gene and J-gene trimming of TCR beta chains was associated with a missense DCLRE1C variant in a later genetic analysis, and the association was replicated in an independent cohort. When HLA alleles, especially DR and DQ, strongly co-occurred, attributing TCR associations to individual alleles was difficult. Compared with equally common non-associated chains, HLA-associated TCR beta chains in a later analysis were more clonally expanded and had lower generation probabilities. Most TCR sequences were observed very rarely across donors, whereas some public TCRs were present in many individuals. A later analysis associated 17,000 or so TCR beta sequences with specific HLA alleles at a false discovery rate of 0.05. Because HLA typing was missing for some donors at each locus, association tests included only the typed subset. A further reported finding was that TCR beta sequences accurately predicted the HLA-A and HLA-B alleles for most subjects in the first cohort. A later analysis found that most CMV-associated TCR beta chains appeared HLA-restricted, with HLA associations seemingly driven largely by CMV exposure. Some IMGT-functional V segments, including TRBV6-2 and TRBV6-3, could not be distinguished by the 87-base-pair reads and were therefore excluded. The classifier was reported to diagnose cytomegalovirus status with high specificity and sensitivity in both the original cohort and the validation cohort. Only TCR beta chains were sequenced in this cohort, and the absence of alpha or paired-chain data limited detectable features. It was suggested by the authors that the approach could potentially be generalized to other disease states and immunological phenotypes. In vitro tests confirmed that a few of the cytomegalovirus-associated TCR beta chains recognize cytomegalovirus antigens.

This receptor was identified in a girl under 18 in good health and CMV-seropositive. The sequence joins TRBV27 to TRBJ2-7; a weak D assignment points to TRBD2 (6 bases agree). The source material was PBMCs. CDR3 protein: CASSLAGTDEQYF. In nucleotide form, the sequence is TGTGCCAGCAGTTTAGCGGGGACGGACGAGCAGTACTTC.